This TCR beta chain derives from a study of T-cell reconstitution after alpha-beta-depleted transplantation in children. This clonotype was detected a few times. Its specificity is unknown. Study-wide findings and caveats: By one year post-transplant, T-cell counts and diversity largely arose from T cells that were newly produced. Several hundred rapidly expanded clones from non-depleted graft cells reportedly supplied alpha-beta T cells about two months post-transplant. The high TCRbeta diversity at day 60 in some patients came from surviving recipient T cells and thymic progenitors.

Germline assignment: CDR1 ENHRY and CDR2 SYGVKD. This CDR3 has 19 amino acids. V was clipped by 7 bases and J by 9 bases; unmatched bases: 23. Unique molecular identifiers tagged the TCRbeta library. TCRdb reprocessed the PCR reads via MiXCR and lists one record per CDR3 protein. The sample holds 700,000 to 950,000 distinct CDR3 sequences; approximately 15% are singletons and the top ten take approximately 5%. The source of this sequence is a male patient under 18 who had a stem cell transplant for acute lymphoblastic leukemia, so the T cells may come from the graft donor. The chain carries TRBV10-3 and TRBJ2-1; TRBD2 matches 11 bases. The source material was PBMCs, mostly from graft donor cells, sampled 360 days after TCRalphabeta/CD19-depleted stem cell transplant. The chain's CDR3 is CAIKPTSGDSNVIFSEQFF. The CDR3 DNA is TGTGCCATCAAGCCGACTAGCGGGGATTCTAACGTTATATTTAGTGAGCAGTTCTTC.